The rows below give T cell receptor beta chains drawn from one sample of a study of cytomegalovirus exposure and HLA in healthy donors. The data were produced by immunoSEQ multiplex PCR, yet TCRdb's version contains in-frame clones alone and is incomplete. The sample includes some 130,000 clones, about 94% of them seen just once. Sequenced material: PBMCs. The receptors stem from a man aged 18 to 30 in good health and CMV-seropositive. Each CDR3 is given with its conserved first and last residue. The D gene is left open where the match is weak. Size values are once, few and many counts, or a class for expanded clones, and some rows have none.

clone size	V gene	J gene	D gene	CDR3 DNA	CDR3 protein
.	TRBV6-5	TRBJ2-1	TRBD2	TGTGCCAGCAGTTTTCTAGCGGGGGACAATGAGCAGTTCTTC	CASSFLAGDNEQFF
few	TRBV4-1	TRBJ1-2	.	TGCGCCAGCAGCCAGGGAGACACGGCGACACCTCGGTATGGCTACACCTTC	CASSQGDTATPRYGYTF
.	TRBV27	TRBJ2-7	TRBD2	TGTGCCAGCAGTTTACGGCAAGCGGGGGGCTCCTACGAGCAGTACTTC	CASSLRQAGGSYEQYF
.	TRBV2	TRBJ1-2	.	TGTGCCAGCGGCTACGGGGTCGGTAACTATGGCTACACCTTC	CASGYGVGNYGYTF
.	TRBV2	TRBJ1-1	TRBD1	TGTGCCAGCAGTGAAGCGCTTATGGGACAGGGGATTTTCTTT	CASSEALMGQGIFF
.	TRBV29-1	TRBJ1-1	.	TGCAGCGGCTGGGGGGGGATGAACACTGAAGCTTTCTTT	CSGWGGMNTEAFF
.	TRBV5-1	TRBJ2-1	.	TGCGCCAGCAGCTTTAGCGGTAGCTCCTACAATGAGCAGTTCTTC	CASSFSGSSYNEQFF
.	TRBV11-3	TRBJ2-1	TRBD2	TGTGCCAGCAGCGCTAGCGGGAGGGTAGGCGATGAGCAGTTCTTC	CASSASGRVGDEQFF
.	TRBV7-8	TRBJ2-2	.	TGTGCCAGCAACCTAGGGGGAGACACCGGGGAGCTGTTTTTT	CASNLGGDTGELFF
.	TRBV6-5	TRBJ1-5	TRBD1	TGTGCCAGCAGCAGGGGGGTGGATCAGCCCCAGCATTTT	CASSRGVDQPQHF
few	TRBV18	TRBJ2-6	.	TGTGCCAGCTCATCAACAGATACTGGGGCCAACGTCCTGACTTTC	CASSSTDTGANVLTF
.	TRBV7-2	TRBJ1-2	.	TGTGCCAGCAGCTGGTCACAGGGCGCGGACTATGGCTACACCTTC	CASSWSQGADYGYTF
.	TRBV11-2	TRBJ1-2	TRBD1	TGTGCCAGCAGCCCCTCCCGGGACAGTAGCTATGGCTACACCTTC	CASSPSRDSSYGYTF
.	TRBV5-1	TRBJ2-2	.	TGCGCCAGCACGATACAGGACGGGGAGCTGTTTTTT	CASTIQDGELFF
.	TRBV9	TRBJ2-7	TRBD2	TGTGCCAGCAGCGTAGCTGGGACTAGCGGAGCGGGGGAGCAGTACTTC	CASSVAGTSGAGEQYF
.	TRBV6-5	TRBJ2-1	TRBD2	TGTGCCAGCAAGACTAGCGGGAGCTCTCACAATGAGCAGTTCTTC	CASKTSGSSHNEQFF
.	TRBV7-3	TRBJ2-2	.	TGTGCCAGCAGCCTCTACGGGAACACCGGGGAGCTGTTTTTT	CASSLYGNTGELFF
.	TRBV19	TRBJ2-7	TRBD2	TGTGCCAGTCAAGGGACTAGCGGAGCCTACGAGCAGTACTTC	CASQGTSGAYEQYF
.	TRBV5-1	TRBJ1-4	.	TGCGCCAGCAGCTTGGGACTTCCTATAAATGAAAAACTGTTTTTT	CASSLGLPINEKLFF
.	TRBV29-1	TRBJ2-1	.	TGCAGCTCACAGGTATACAATGAGCAGTTCTTC	CSSQVYNEQFF
.	TRBV7-9	TRBJ2-4	.	TGTGCCAGCAGCTTAACTGTGGTAACCAAAAACATTCAGTACTTC	CASSLTVVTKNIQYF
.	TRBV7-9	TRBJ1-2	TRBD1	TGTGCCAGCAGCCGTACAGGGGGCGGAGGCTATGGCTACACCTTC	CASSRTGGGGYGYTF
once	TRBV2	TRBJ2-5	TRBD1	TGTGCCAGCAGCAACAGGGGGCGAGAAGAGACCCAGTACTTC	CASSNRGREETQYF
.	TRBV27	TRBJ1-1	.	TGTGCCAGCTGCCCCTTGGGGGGGCTAAGGAACACTGAAGCTTTCTTT	CASCPLGGLRNTEAFF
.	TRBV27	TRBJ1-5	.	TGTGCCGCCCCATCCTACTATCCTATAGGAGATCAGCCCCAGCATTTT	CAAPSYYPIGDQPQHF
.	TRBV5-1	TRBJ2-1	TRBD2	TGCGCCAGCAGCTTGCTTAGCGGGAGGGCCGTCAATGAGCAGTTCTTC	CASSLLSGRAVNEQFF
.	TRBV30	TRBJ2-7	.	TGTGCCTGGAACCGACTGAGCTCCTACGAGCAGTACTTC	CAWNRLSSYEQYF
.	TRBV2	TRBJ1-5	TRBD1	TGTGCCAGCAGCTTGGACAGGGGATCGGGTCAGCCCCAGCATTTT	CASSLDRGSGQPQHF
few	TRBV29-1	TRBJ1-2	.	TGCAGCGTTGAACAAGGCAGGGGAGACGGCTACACCTTC	CSVEQGRGDGYTF
.	TRBV28	TRBJ2-5	TRBD1	TGTGCCAGCAGTTTTCACAGGGGAAACAAAGAGACCCAGTACTTC	CASSFHRGNKETQYF
.	TRBV7-2	TRBJ2-5	.	TGTGCCAGCAGCCAACCTCGGGGGGCCGGGGAGACCCAGTACTTC	CASSQPRGAGETQYF
.	TRBV6-1	TRBJ2-7	.	TGTGCCAGCAGTGAGGACAGCAGCTACGAGCAGTACTTC	CASSEDSSYEQYF
.	TRBV28	TRBJ1-5	TRBD1	TGTGCCAGCAGTCCACAATCCGGACAGGCAATCAATCAGCCCCAGCATTTT	CASSPQSGQAINQPQHF
.	TRBV7-8	TRBJ1-3	.	TGTGCCAGCAGCTTAACCAGGGCGCGTAACACCATATATTTT	CASSLTRARNTIYF
.	TRBV5-1	TRBJ2-3	TRBD2	TGCGCCAGCAGACTAGCGGGAAGCACAGATACGCAGTATTTT	CASRLAGSTDTQYF
.	TRBV7-2	TRBJ2-1	TRBD1	TGTGCCAGCAGCTTAGGAGGGGGCATCTACAATGAGCAGTTCTTC	CASSLGGGIYNEQFF
.	TRBV11-2	TRBJ2-2	.	TGTGCCAGCAGCTCACTGGACTCTCCCTACACCGGGGAGCTGTTTTTT	CASSSLDSPYTGELFF
.	TRBV4-1	TRBJ2-1	TRBD2	TGCGCCAGCAGCCCTCCACCCGGGACTAGCGGTTACAATGAGCAGTTCTTC	CASSPPPGTSGYNEQFF
once	TRBV6-6	TRBJ2-7	TRBD1	TGTGCCAGCAGACTCAGGGGGTCCCCCTACGAGCAGTACTTC	CASRLRGSPYEQYF
.	TRBV5-6	TRBJ1-1	.	TGTGCCAGCAGCTTAACTCCCAGGCCTAATGAAGCTTTCTTT	CASSLTPRPNEAFF
.	TRBV10-3	TRBJ2-1	TRBD2	TGTGCCATCAGTGAGCAGACTAGCGGGGAGAATGAGCAGTTCTTC	CAISEQTSGENEQFF
.	TRBV6-5	TRBJ1-5	TRBD1	TGTGCCAGCAGTTACTCGATCCAGGGGGATCAGCCCCAGCATTTT	CASSYSIQGDQPQHF
.	TRBV27	TRBJ2-7	.	TGTGCCAGCAGTACCGGGGTGATCGGGGAGCAGTACTTC	CASSTGVIGEQYF
.	TRBV12-5	TRBJ2-7	.	TGTGCTAGTGGTTTGCGGTGCGCTAAAAGCTTC	CASGLRCAKSF
.	TRBV5-1	TRBJ2-5	.	TGCGCCACCCGTCCGGCTAGCCCGGAAGAGACCCAGTACTTC	CATRPASPEETQYF